This entry lists 26 T cell receptor beta chains sequenced from one sample in a study of control samples from healthy donors and cancer patients (TCRdb year 2020). The library was obtained by the immunoSEQ multiplex PCR assay. TCRdb mirrors the immuneACCESS table, restricted to in-frame sequences. Some clones are absent from its copies; in checked studies, under half trace to an unresolved V gene, and the reason for the others is unknown. Recorded for this sample are under 200,000 clones; about nine tenths of them occurred a single time. Clones ranked in the top ten supply about 1.4% of the sample. The specimen was blood. These receptors were obtained from a woman in her 30s in good health.

The chain recombines TRBV28 with TRBJ1-1; D remains unclear. Germline loops: CDR1 MDHEN, CDR2 SYDVKM. The CDR3 totals 13 residues. Trimming left V 3 bases short and J 0 bases short, with 5 bases between. CDR3 nucleotide sequence: TGTGCCAGCAGTTTTCAGTTGAACACTGAAGCTTTCTTT. Protein sequence: CASSFQLNTEAFF.

The chain employs TRBV6-5 and TRBJ2-2; 9 nucleotides match TRBD2. Trimming at V came to 6 bases and at J to 4 bases, leaving 3 bases not matched to a gene. Germline-derived CDR1 and CDR2 are MNHEY and SVGAGI. This CDR3 region has 14 residues. The CDR3 DNA sequence: TGTGCCAGCAGCCTGACTAGCGGCACCGGGGAGCTGTTTTTT. It yields the protein CASSLTSGTGELFF.

This chain connects TRBV11-3 to TRBJ2-1, with D perhaps being TRBD1 or TRBD2 (6 bases each). The germline gives CDR1 SGHNT, CDR2 YENEEA. Trimming stripped 2 bases from V and 8 bases from J, with 7 bases between. This CDR3 region has 12 residues. CDR3 region: CASSLRGDEQFF. The DNA for the CDR3 is TGTGCCAGCAGCTTAAGGGGGGATGAGCAGTTCTTC. Combining the CDR3 with reference TRBV11-3 and TRBJ2-1 gives the whole variable domain EAGVVQSPRYKIIEKKQPVAFWCNPISGHNTLYWYLQNLGQGPELLIRYENEEAVDDSQLPKDRFSAERLKGVDSTLKIQPAELGDSAVYLCASSLRGDEQFFGPGTRLTVL.

The chain uses TRBV19 and TRBJ2-2; 8 bases align to TRBD1. Germline V gene lookup returns CDR1 LNHDA and CDR2 SQIVND (reference sequence). This CDR3 spans 15 amino acids. Trimming took 5 bases from V and 1 from J; bases not matched to a gene: 3. The CDR3 DNA reads TGTGCCAGTAGTCCCGGGACAGGGAACACCGGGGAGCTGTTTTTT. It is translated as CASSPGTGNTGELFF.

CDR3 DNA: TGTGCCAGCAGCCGCCGGGACGGTACCGGGGAGCTGTTTTTT. Translated, it gives CASSRRDGTGELFF. V usage is TRBV5-6 and J usage is TRBJ2-2; D could derive from TRBD1 or TRBD2 (5 bases each). CDR1 SGHDT and CDR2 YYEEEE come from the germline V gene. The CDR3 runs 14 residues. Deletions cut 4 bases from V and 5 bases from J, with 12 bases between.

V is TRBV15 and J is TRBJ1-2, with 7 bases lining up with TRBD1. The CDR3 loop spans 14 amino acids. With V trimmed by 2 bases and J by 2 bases, 2 bases remained unmatched. Germline CDR1 and CDR2: LNHNV and YYDKDF (reference sequence). In DNA, the CDR3 is TGTGCCACCAGCAGAATGGACAGGAACTATGGCTACACCTTC. Translated: CATSRMDRNYGYTF.

The chain carries TRBV6-6 and TRBJ2-7; 9 bases line up with TRBD2. The V and J ends lost 1 base and 4 bases, in that order; junction bases with no gene match: 2. Germline V gene sequence: CDR1 MNHNY, CDR2 SVGAGI (reference sequence). This CDR3 spans 14 amino acids. The CDR3 DNA reads TGTGCCAGCAGTTACTTAGCGGGAGCGTACGAGCAGTACTTC. Its protein product is CASSYLAGAYEQYF.

The V and J genes are TRBV20-1 and TRBJ2-1; 13 bases map to TRBD2. This CDR3 is built from 15 residues. V shed 5 bases and J 6 bases; nucleotides not matched to a gene: 7. Germline values: CDR1 DFQATT, CDR2 SNEGSKA (reference sequence). CDR3 sequence reads: CSARGTSGVVNEQFF. The CDR3 nucleotides read TGCAGTGCTCGTGGGACTAGCGGGGTGGTCAATGAGCAGTTCTTC.

This clone was recorded only once. This chain uses TRBV11-1 with TRBJ1-5, with D perhaps matching TRBD1 (5 bases). The CDR3 covers 15 residues. Trimming cost V 1 base and J 3 bases, with 10 bases left between them. Germline values: CDR1 SGHAT, CDR2 FQDESV (reference sequence). In nucleotides, the CDR3 is TGTGCCAGCAGCTTAGACAGGACTTCCAATCAGCCCCAGCATTTT. Its protein is CASSLDRTSNQPQHF.

The rearrangement uses TRBV5-4 and TRBJ2-7, with TRBD1 matching over 9 bases. Germline-derived CDR1 and CDR2 are SGHNT and YYREEE (reference sequence). This CDR3 contains 12 residues. V trimming: 4 bases; J trimming: 7 bases; junction bases outside the gene matches: 3. CDR3 DNA: TGTGCCAGCAGCCAGGGACAGGGAGAGCAGTACTTC. Its protein is CASSQGQGEQYF.

This clone was counted a few times. In nucleotides, the CDR3 is TGTGCCAGCAGCGGGACTAGCGGGATGAGTGAGCAGTTCTTC. Encoded protein: CASSGTSGMSEQFF. The chain combines TRBV6-4 with TRBJ2-1; 13 bases are a match to TRBD2. Germline loops: CDR1 MRHNA, CDR2 SNTAGT. The CDR3 is made up of 14 amino acids. The junction had 5 bases not matched to a gene; V was cut back by 6 bases and J by 9 bases.

The genes are TRBV11-3 and TRBJ2-7; 7 nucleotides match TRBD1. This CDR3 contains 14 residues. The V gene's germline CDR1 is SGHNT and CDR2 YENEEA. With V trimmed by 3 bases and J by 4 bases, 6 bases remained unmatched. This CDR3 is CASSLTGTGYEQYF. The CDR3, as DNA: TGTGCCAGCAGCTTGACAGGGACGGGTTACGAGCAGTACTTC.

The rearrangement joins TRBV28 to TRBJ2-2, with 12 nucleotides matching TRBD1. V dropped 6 bases and J dropped 7; count of bases not matched to a gene: 6. This CDR3 comprises 15 residues. Germline V gene lookup returns CDR1 MDHEN and CDR2 SYDVKM. The CDR3, as DNA: TGTGCCAGCAGCTCGGGGACAGGGGGCGGCGGGGAGCTGTTTTTT. Amino acids: CASSSGTGGGGELFF.

The chain joins TRBV7-7 to TRBJ2-5; D perhaps matches TRBD2 (7 bases). The germline V gene has CDR1 SSHAT and CDR2 FNYEAQ (reference sequence). V was shortened by 0 bases and J by 4 bases, with 12 bases between the two germline ends. The CDR3 is 15 amino acids. Written as DNA, the CDR3 is TGTGCCAGCAGCTTAGCGGGGGGGCCTATAGAGACCCAGTACTTC. It yields the protein CASSLAGGPIETQYF.

This clone has a handful of counts. Additional DNA sequences in this sample encode the identical CDR3. In nucleotides, the CDR3 is TGTGCCAGCAGTGACAGGGCAAGCACAGATACGCAGTATTTT. Translating gives CASSDRASTDTQYF. The chain has TRBV6-4 and TRBJ2-3; D not resolved. The CDR3 extends over 14 amino acids. CDR1 and CDR2 from the germline V gene are MRHNA and SNTAGT. V lost 2 bases and J 0 bases, leaving 6 bases between the germline ends.

The rearrangement uses TRBV6-5 and TRBJ2-7; 10 nucleotides match TRBD1. With V trimmed by 6 bases and J by 4 bases, 3 bases remained unmatched. The CDR3 covers 13 residues. CDR1 is MNHEY, CDR2 SVGAGI, per germline. Here the CDR3 reads CASRGTGEYEQYF. The CDR3, as DNA: TGTGCCAGCAGGGGGACAGGGGAGTACGAGCAGTACTTC.

The chain has TRBV11-3 and TRBJ1-4; the match to TRBD1 covers 9 bases. The CDR3 loop spans 15 amino acids. The germline gives CDR1 SGHNT, CDR2 YENEEA. The J segment lost 7 bases and the V segment lost 1 base, leaving 4 bases of the junction unmatched. This CDR3 is CASSLVYRGPEKLFF. The CDR3 nucleotides read TGTGCCAGCAGCTTAGTTTACAGGGGGCCTGAAAAACTGTTTTTT.

The chain links TRBV29-1 to TRBJ1-1; D is possibly TRBD1 (6 bases). The CDR3 runs 13 residues. The germline CDR1 and CDR2 sequences are SQVTM and ANQGSEA. Between the trimmed V and J ends, which lost 8 bases and 0 bases, there was a span of 13 bases. CDR3 bases: TGCAGCATACAGGGCCAGTTGAACACTGAAGCTTTCTTT. The encoded protein is CSIQGQLNTEAFF.

The rearrangement links TRBV5-1 to TRBJ1-2; 9 positions match TRBD1. The CDR3 covers 15 residues. V lost 0 bases, J lost 4 bases, and 4 bases stayed unmatched. Germline values: CDR1 SGHRS, CDR2 YFSETQ. The CDR3: CASSLVGTGLYGYTF. The CDR3 region has the DNA TGCGCCAGCAGCTTGGTAGGGACAGGGCTCTATGGCTACACCTTC. Filled out from reference TRBV5-1 and TRBJ1-2, the complete variable domain reads KAGVTQTPRYLIKTRGQQVTLSCSPISGHRSVSWYQQTPGQGLQFLFEYFSETQRNKGNFPGRFSGRQFSNSRSEMNVSTLELGDSALYLCASSLVGTGLYGYTFGSGTRLTVV.

The chain joins TRBV5-1 to TRBJ1-2; D perhaps matches TRBD1 (6 bases). V was shortened by 6 bases and J by 8 bases, with 20 bases between the two germline ends. The germline gives CDR1 SGHRS, CDR2 YFSETQ. The CDR3 covers 14 residues. Here the CDR3 reads CASKDSPRGYGYTF. The CDR3 nucleotides are TGCGCCAGCAAGGACAGCCCTAGAGGGTACGGCTACACCTTC.

The V gene is TRBV6-5, the J gene TRBJ2-7, with 9 bases lining up with TRBD2. CDR1 is MNHEY, CDR2 SVGAGI, per germline. With V trimmed by 6 bases and J by 0 bases, 3 bases remained unmatched. This CDR3 is built from 14 residues. CDR3 protein: CASSQRGASYEQYF. The CDR3 DNA follows: TGTGCCAGCAGCCAGCGGGGGGCCTCCTACGAGCAGTACTTC.

For this clone: Compared with germline, one end of the junction differs, possibly owing to a read error. The chain has TRBV25-1 and TRBJ2-7; D not resolved. The V gene's germline CDR1 is MGHDK and CDR2 SYGVNS. The CDR3 is made up of 11 amino acids. This chain's CDR3 is CASTERYEQYF. The CDR3 DNA reads as TGTGCCAGCACTGAAAGGTACGAGCAGTACTTC.

In this sample, this clone turned up once. This sample includes further DNA sequences coding for the same CDR3. The gene calls are TRBV28 and TRBJ2-3, with TRBD2 identical over 7 bases. The CDR3 runs 15 residues. V lost 2 bases, J lost 0 bases, and 2 bases stayed unmatched. Per germline, CDR1 MDHEN and CDR2 SYDVKM. The CDR3: CASSLPGLSTDTQYF. For the CDR3, the DNA is TGTGCCAGCAGTTTACCGGGACTAAGCACAGATACGCAGTATTTT. The full variable domain, completed using reference TRBV28 and TRBJ2-3, is DVKVTQSSRYLVKRTGEKVFLECVQDMDHENMFWYRQDPGLGLRLIYFSYDVKMKEKGDIPEGYSVSREKKERFSLILESASTNQTSMYLCASSLPGLSTDTQYFGPGTRLTVL.

The chain uses TRBV9 and TRBJ2-3; D is uncertain. The V end was cut by 1 base, the J end by 5 bases, with 8 bases between. The CDR3 is 13 residues long. Germline lookup yields CDR1 SGDLS and CDR2 YYNGEE. The DNA of the CDR3 is TGTGCCAGCAGCGTACTAGACGGAGATACGCAGTATTTT. Residues: CASSVLDGDTQYF.

The CDR3 DNA follows: TGTGCCATCAGTGATGGAACTATGAATGAAAAACTGTTTTTT. It encodes CAISDGTMNEKLFF. V usage is TRBV10-3 and J usage is TRBJ1-4; D is ambiguous. In germline, CDR1 is ENHRY, CDR2 SYGVKD. Trimming pared 3 bases from V and 5 bases from J, leaving 10 bases between. CDR3 size: 14 residues.

DNA for the CDR3: TGTGCCAGCAGTCAGGTTCTTAACACTGAAGCTTTCTTT. Translating gives CASSQVLNTEAFF. The chain is built from TRBV6-5 and TRBJ1-1; D remains ambiguous. V was trimmed by 5 bases and J by 2 bases, leaving 9 bases between them. The CDR3 has 13 residues. Germline CDR1 is MNHEY and CDR2 is SVGAGI.